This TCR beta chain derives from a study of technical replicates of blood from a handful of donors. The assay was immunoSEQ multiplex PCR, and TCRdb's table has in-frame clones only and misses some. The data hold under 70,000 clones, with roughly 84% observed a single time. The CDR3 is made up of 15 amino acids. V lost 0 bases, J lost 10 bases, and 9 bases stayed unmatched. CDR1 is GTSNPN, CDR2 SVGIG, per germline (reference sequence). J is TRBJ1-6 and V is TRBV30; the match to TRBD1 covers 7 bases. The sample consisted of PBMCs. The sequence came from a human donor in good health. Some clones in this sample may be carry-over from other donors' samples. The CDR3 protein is CAWSVVHRGKSPLHF. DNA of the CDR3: TGTGCCTGGAGTGTAGTCCACAGGGGTAAGTCACCCCTCCACTTT.